This is a list of T cell receptor beta chains from one sample in a study of shared T cell receptors in the human thymus. Sequenced by immunoSEQ multiplex PCR; TCRdb stores in-frame clones only, minus some. The sample carries over 350,000 clones, roughly 94% recorded once. Sequencing was done on a sample of thymocytes. Source of these receptors: a human donor. Both conserved end residues are part of each CDR3. The D gene is left open where the match is weak. The size entry is marked missing in some rows and otherwise reads once, few, many or a size class.

abundance	v_gene	j_gene	d_gene	CDR3aa	CDR3nt
NA	TRBV7-6	TRBJ2-5	TRBD1	CASSFVRDRETQYF	TGTGCCAGCAGCTTCGTACGGGACAGGGAGACCCAGTACTTC
NA	TRBV28	TRBJ2-1	TRBD2	CASSCLAGWEDNEQFF	TGTGCCAGCAGTTGTCTAGCGGGATGGGAAGACAATGAGCAGTTCTTC
NA	TRBV2	TRBJ2-2	TRBD1	CAILDRVNTGELFF	TGTGCCATCCTTGACAGGGTGAACACCGGGGAGCTGTTTTTT
NA	TRBV28	TRBJ2-7	NA	CASSLVEQYF	TGTGCCAGCAGTTTAGTCGAGCAGTACTTC
NA	TRBV19	TRBJ1-2	TRBD1	CASQPGQGYGYTF	TGTGCCAGTCAGCCGGGACAGGGGTATGGCTACACCTTC
NA	TRBV6-5	TRBJ2-1	NA	CASRLGGATYNEQFF	TGTGCCAGCAGACTAGGGGGTGCCACCTACAATGAGCAGTTCTTC
NA	TRBV28	TRBJ2-1	TRBD2	CASSSGSGSPYNEQFF	TGTGCCAGCAGTTCGGGCAGCGGGAGCCCCTACAATGAGCAGTTCTTC
NA	TRBV4-1	TRBJ1-4	NA	CASSQGRTVGEKLFF	TGCGCCAGCAGCCAAGGAAGGACGGTCGGTGAAAAACTGTTTTTT
once	TRBV7-6	TRBJ2-7	NA	CASSLVGISKNEQYF	TGTGCCAGCAGCTTAGTTGGGATCTCGAAAAACGAGCAGTACTTC
once	TRBV6-1	TRBJ2-3	TRBD2	CASSVSGTSTDTQYF	TGTGCCAGCAGTGTTAGCGGGACCAGCACAGATACGCAGTATTTT
NA	TRBV4-3	TRBJ2-5	NA	CASSRSRSVGDETQYF	TGCGCCAGCAGCCGGAGTCGTAGCGTCGGTGACGAGACCCAGTACTTC
NA	TRBV4-3	TRBJ2-3	NA	CASSQDPYTSTDTQYF	TGCGCCAGCAGCCAAGATCCGTATACTAGCACAGATACGCAGTATTTT
NA	TRBV28	TRBJ1-1	TRBD1	CASSPRGRGQGVTEAFF	TGTGCCAGCAGTCCAAGGGGTAGGGGACAGGGGGTCACTGAAGCTTTCTTT
NA	TRBV7-2	TRBJ1-1	NA	CASSSLDWTEGDTEAFF	TGTGCCAGCAGCTCCTTAGACTGGACAGAGGGAGACACTGAAGCTTTCTTT
once	TRBV7-9	TRBJ2-5	NA	CASSSQGAKETQYF	TGTGCCAGCAGCTCGCAGGGAGCGAAAGAGACCCAGTACTTC